These 20 T cell receptor beta chains were all obtained from the same sample, sequenced in a study of blood T cell repertoires in COVID-19 (dated by TCRdb to the early 2020s). Library preparation was by the immunoSEQ multiplex PCR assay. In its TCRdb copy, this immuneACCESS table keeps in-frame sequences only and misses some clones. Where compared with another copy, unresolved V genes explain less than half of these, and the others have no known cause. This sample gives about 280,000 clones in total; roughly 88% of them show up just once. The ten most abundant clones make up 11% of the sample. The sequencing input was peripheral blood. The receptor source for this set is a woman aged 70-85 years with acute or convalescent COVID-19.

There are a few counts of this clone. V usage is TRBV3-1 (or the pseudogene TRBV3-2) and J usage is TRBJ1-3, with D perhaps matching TRBD1 (5 bases). The V gene's germline CDR1 is LGHDT and CDR2 YNNKEL (reference sequence). The CDR3 has 18 amino acids. Trimming took off 0 bases at V and 0 bases at J, with 15 bases between the two ends. CDR3 in amino acids: CASSQEGAATDSGNTIYF. The CDR3 nucleotides are TGTGCCAGCAGCCAAGAAGGGGCGGCTACCGACTCTGGAAACACCATATATTTT.

The chain recombines TRBV5-1 with TRBJ1-1; tentatively, D is TRBD1 (5 bases). The V and J ends lost 4 bases and 3 bases respectively, with 16 bases between them. Per germline, CDR1 SGHRS and CDR2 YFSETQ. The CDR3 is made up of 15 amino acids. For the CDR3, the DNA is TGCGCCAGCAGCCACCTCGGGGGGGGTGACACTGAAGCTTTCTTT. This sequence encodes CASSHLGGGDTEAFF.

This clone is a singleton in its sample. J is TRBJ2-3 and V is TRBV19; no reliable D call. Germline lookup yields CDR1 LNHDA and CDR2 SQIVND (reference sequence). This CDR3 is 13 amino acids long. V was cut by 5 bases and J by 2 bases, with 8 bases left in between. Here the CDR3 DNA reads TGTGCCAGTAGTTTCTCAGTCACAGATACGCAGTATTTT. This codes for CASSFSVTDTQYF.

This rearrangement joins TRBV27 to TRBJ1-2; TRBD1 aligns across 7 bases. Germline V gene lookup returns CDR1 MNHEY and CDR2 SMNVEV (reference sequence). J lost 14 bases, V lost 4 bases, and 7 bases had no gene match. The CDR3 extends over 11 amino acids. CDR3 nucleotide sequence: TGTGCCAGCAGTTACCGGGACAGAGAAACCTTC. Amino acids: CASSYRDRETF.

This rearrangement joins TRBV11-2 to TRBJ2-7; 10 bases agree with TRBD1. V lost 1 base and J lost 2; bases outside the gene matches: 2. Germline V gives CDR1 SGHAT, CDR2 FQNNGV. This CDR3 region has 15 residues. This chain's CDR3 is CASSLGQGAPYEQYF. The CDR3 nucleotides are TGTGCCAGCAGCTTAGGACAGGGGGCCCCCTACGAGCAGTACTTC.

The chain recombines TRBV23-1 with TRBJ2-1; possibly TRBD1 for D (6 bases). TRBV23-1 is an ORF, with its function uncertain. The V end was cut by 8 bases, the J end by 6 bases, with 11 bases between. The CDR3 runs 12 residues. The CDR3 region has the DNA TGCGCCAGCGGAGGCAGGGGCAATGAGCAGTTCTTC. Encoded protein: CASGGRGNEQFF.

The V and J genes are TRBV9 and TRBJ2-7; D perhaps matches TRBD2 (5 bases). CDR1 is SGDLS, CDR2 YYNGEE, per germline. CDR3 length: 15 amino acids. V was trimmed by 4 bases and J by 0 bases, leaving 14 bases between them. The CDR3 bases are TGTGCCAGCAGCTCCCTCCCCGGGAACTCCTACGAGCAGTACTTC. Protein: CASSSLPGNSYEQYF.

The V gene is TRBV19, the J gene TRBJ2-1; a possible D gene is TRBD1 (6 bases). Per the germline V gene, CDR1 is LNHDA and CDR2 is SQIVND (reference sequence). The CDR3 length is 14 residues. The V gene lost 1 base and the J gene lost 7 bases, with 11 bases spanning the gap. The CDR3 DNA sequence: TGTGCCAGTAGTATAGTACGGACAGCTAATGAGCAGTTCTTC. This encodes CASSIVRTANEQFF.

There are a few counts of this clone. The chain uses TRBV2 and TRBJ2-5, with TRBD2 identical over 15 bases. V lost 4 bases to trimming and J lost 5 bases; unmatched junction nucleotides: 8. The CDR3 is 17 amino acids. The germline gives CDR1 SNHLY, CDR2 FYNNEI. The CDR3 is CASSAGLAGGPWETQYF. As DNA, the CDR3 is TGTGCCAGCAGTGCCGGACTAGCGGGGGGGCCGTGGGAGACCCAGTACTTC.

The gene calls are TRBV30 and TRBJ1-5, with D maybe TRBD1 (6 bases). CDR1 and CDR2 from the germline V gene are GTSNPN and SVGIG (reference sequence). Trimming took off 4 bases at V and 1 base at J, with 11 bases between the two ends. The CDR3 is 14 amino acids. The DNA of the CDR3 is TGTGCCTGGACGGGGGGCGCGAGCAATCAGCCCCAGCATTTT. Translating it yields CAWTGGASNQPQHF.

The genes are TRBV30 and TRBJ2-5; tentative D call: TRBD2 (6 bases). The germline V gene encodes CDR1 GTSNPN and CDR2 SVGIG (reference sequence). With 2 bases removed from V and 5 bases from J, the gap between germline ends came to 12 bases. CDR3 length equals 13 residues. CDR3 residues: CAWSHGGTETQYF. DNA of the CDR3: TGTGCCTGGAGTCACGGAGGGACGGAGACCCAGTACTTC.

V usage is TRBV5-1 and J usage is TRBJ1-2; D is ambiguous. Germline CDR1 and CDR2: SGHRS and YFSETQ. Trimming took off 7 bases at V and 8 bases at J, with 15 bases between the two ends. The CDR3 sequence is 12 residues long. The CDR3 region has the DNA TGCGCCAGCCAAGACCCGGCGAGGGGCTACACCTTC. As protein: CASQDPARGYTF.

The J gene is TRBJ2-3, the V gene TRBV7-8; 9 bases line up with TRBD2. Trimming cost V 0 bases and J 3 bases; bases outside gene matches: 13. The CDR3 runs 19 residues. The germline gives CDR1 SGHVS, CDR2 FQNEAQ. CDR3 nucleotides: TGTGCCAGCAGCTTAGCGTGGATAGCGGGGGTTGCGGGGACAGATACGCAGTATTTT. Its translation: CASSLAWIAGVAGTDTQYF.

CDR3 amino acids: CASTLEGLSETQYF. CDR3 coding DNA: TGCGCCAGCACCCTGGAGGGGTTATCGGAGACCCAGTACTTC. The J gene is TRBJ2-5, the V gene TRBV5-1; a weak D match, TRBD2 (6 bases). This CDR3 contains 14 residues. Per germline, CDR1 SGHRS and CDR2 YFSETQ. Trimming took 6 bases from V and 5 from J, leaving 17 bases between them.

This clone is a singleton in its sample. V is TRBV7-2 and J is TRBJ1-1; unclear D gene. V was cut by 5 bases and J by 3 bases, with 16 bases left in between. Germline V gene data show CDR1 as SGHTA and CDR2 as FQGNSA. This CDR3 comprises 15 residues. The chain's CDR3 is CASSRTRGSYTEAFF. DNA of the CDR3: TGTGCCAGCAGCCGGACCCGGGGAAGCTACACTGAAGCTTTCTTT.

This chain uses TRBV7-2 with TRBJ2-3; a weak D match, TRBD2 (5 bases). V lost 5 bases to trimming and J lost 4 bases, with 13 bases between them. The germline gives CDR1 SGHTA, CDR2 FQGNSA. The CDR3 sequence is 14 residues long. CDR3 sequence (DNA): TGTGCCAGCAGCCCGAGGCGGACTTCAGATACGCAGTATTTT. It encodes CASSPRRTSDTQYF.

V usage is TRBV10-2 and J usage is TRBJ2-4, with 8 bases that match TRBD1. Germline CDR1 WSHSY, CDR2 SAAADI. This CDR3 is 14 amino acids long. V lost 5 bases to trimming and J lost 6 bases; unmatched junction nucleotides: 6. The CDR3 coding sequence is TGCGCCAGCAGTCCAGGGGGCTCGGGAAACATTCAGTACTTC. Translation gives CASSPGGSGNIQYF.

The chain combines TRBV7-2 with TRBJ1-5, with no clear D. Germline assignment: CDR1 SGHTA and CDR2 FQGNSA. There are 14 residues in the CDR3. Trimming removed 2 bases at V and 0 bases at J, with 5 bases between. The CDR3 protein is CASSLTTSNQPQHF. CDR3 DNA sequence: TGTGCCAGCAGCTTAACTACTAGCAATCAGCCCCAGCATTTT.

CDR3 in DNA: TGTGCCAGCAGCCAAGATGTCAGGACTAGCGGAGAGACCCAGTACTTC. It is translated as CASSQDVRTSGETQYF. The chain links TRBV3-1 (or the pseudogene TRBV3-2) to TRBJ2-5, with 10 bases aligning to TRBD2. CDR1 and CDR2 from the germline V gene are LGHDT and YNNKEL (reference sequence). J lost 4 bases, V lost 0 bases, and 5 bases had no gene match. This CDR3 spans 16 amino acids.

The CDR3 protein is CAWSPEGVRIYNEQFF. In DNA form, the CDR3 reads TGTGCCTGGAGTCCAGAGGGTGTGAGGATCTACAATGAGCAGTTCTTC. This chain links TRBV30 with TRBJ2-1; weak D call: TRBD2 (5 bases). The CDR3 spans 16 residues. V was shortened by 2 bases and J by 3 bases, with 17 bases between the two germline ends. Germline CDR1 GTSNPN, CDR2 SVGIG (reference sequence).